This TCR beta chain was profiled in a study of blood T cells in healthy people across ages. Study-wide points: Estimated diversity that came from one million T cells was considered an underestimate.

This CDR3 spans 14 amino acids. V was trimmed by 7 bases and J by 3 bases, leaving 16 bases between them. Primers used in a second PCR of roughly 6 to 11 cycles were a sample-barcoded 5' primer and a J-beta primer mix. Every cDNA was tagged by a template-switch adaptor with 12 random nucleotides. TCRdb re-derived calls from the 5' RACE reads in MiXCR, one entry per CDR3 protein. Of around 750,000 distinct CDR3 sequences in the sample, about 48% were seen once. Each donor gave approximately 9.5 milliliters of peripheral blood. This clonotype was recorded a few times. The antigen is undetermined. This chain uses TRBV12-3 or TRBV12-4 with TRBJ2-7, with D maybe TRBD2 (6 bases). This TCR came from a man older than 75 in good health. The material sequenced was blood. CDR3 sequence (DNA): TGTGCCAGCACCGCGGGACGGAACTACTACGAGCAGTACTTC. Protein product: CASTAGRNYYEQYF.